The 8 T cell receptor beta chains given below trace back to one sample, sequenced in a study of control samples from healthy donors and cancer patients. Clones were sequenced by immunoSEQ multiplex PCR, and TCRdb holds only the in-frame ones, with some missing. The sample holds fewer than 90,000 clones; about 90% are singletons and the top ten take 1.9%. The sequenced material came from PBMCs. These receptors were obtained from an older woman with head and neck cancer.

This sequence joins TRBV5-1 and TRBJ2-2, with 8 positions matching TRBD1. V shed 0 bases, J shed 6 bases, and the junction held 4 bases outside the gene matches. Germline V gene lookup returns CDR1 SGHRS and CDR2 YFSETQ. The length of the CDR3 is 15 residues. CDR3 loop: CASSLGTGKAGELFF. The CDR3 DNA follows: TGCGCCAGCAGCTTGGGGACAGGGAAGGCCGGGGAGCTGTTTTTT.

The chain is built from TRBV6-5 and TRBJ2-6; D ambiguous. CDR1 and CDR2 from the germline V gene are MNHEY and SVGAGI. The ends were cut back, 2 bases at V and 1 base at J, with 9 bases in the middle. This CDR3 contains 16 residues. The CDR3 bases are TGTGCCAGCAGTTACAATTGGGAATCTGGGGCCAACGTCCTGACTTTC. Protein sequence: CASSYNWESGANVLTF.

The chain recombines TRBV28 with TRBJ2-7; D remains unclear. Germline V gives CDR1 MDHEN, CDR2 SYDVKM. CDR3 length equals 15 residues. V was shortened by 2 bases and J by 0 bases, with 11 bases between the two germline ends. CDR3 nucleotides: TGTGCCAGCAGTTTAATAAGCGTTTCCTCCTACGAGCAGTACTTC. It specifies CASSLISVSSYEQYF. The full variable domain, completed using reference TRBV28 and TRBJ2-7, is DVKVTQSSRYLVKRTGEKVFLECVQDMDHENMFWYRQDPGLGLRLIYFSYDVKMKEKGDIPEGYSVSREKKERFSLILESASTNQTSMYLCASSLISVSSYEQYFGPGTRLTVT.

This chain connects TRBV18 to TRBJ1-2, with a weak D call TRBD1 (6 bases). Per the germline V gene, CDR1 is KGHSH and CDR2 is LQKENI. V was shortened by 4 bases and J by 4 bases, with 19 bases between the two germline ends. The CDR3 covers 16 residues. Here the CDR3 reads CASSLPDRLGSYGYTF. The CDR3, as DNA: TGTGCCAGCTCACTACCCGACAGGCTTGGATCCTATGGCTACACCTTC. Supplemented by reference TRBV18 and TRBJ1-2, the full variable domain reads NAGVMQNPRHLVRRRGQEARLRCSPMKGHSHVYWYRQLPEEGLKFMVYLQKENIIDESGMPKERFSAEFPKEGPSILRIQQVVRGDSAAYFCASSLPDRLGSYGYTFGSGTRLTVV.

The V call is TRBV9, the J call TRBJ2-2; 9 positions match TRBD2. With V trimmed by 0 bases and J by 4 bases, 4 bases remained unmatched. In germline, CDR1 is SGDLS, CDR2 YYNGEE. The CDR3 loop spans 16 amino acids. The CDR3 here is CASSVAPSGITGELFF. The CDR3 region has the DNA TGTGCCAGCAGCGTAGCTCCTAGCGGGATCACCGGGGAGCTGTTTTTT.

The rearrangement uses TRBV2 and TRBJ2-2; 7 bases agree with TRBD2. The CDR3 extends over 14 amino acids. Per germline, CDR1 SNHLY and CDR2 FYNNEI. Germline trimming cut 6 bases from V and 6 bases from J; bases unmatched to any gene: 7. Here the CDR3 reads CASRPGLSSGELFF. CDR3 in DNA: TGTGCCAGCAGGCCGGGACTATCGTCCGGGGAGCTGTTTTTT.

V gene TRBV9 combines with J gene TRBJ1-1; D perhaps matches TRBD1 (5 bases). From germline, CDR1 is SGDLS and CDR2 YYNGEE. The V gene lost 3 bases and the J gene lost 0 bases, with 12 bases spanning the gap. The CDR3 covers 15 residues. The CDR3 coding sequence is TGTGCCAGCAGCGCCTCCTTGGACATGAACACTGAAGCTTTCTTT. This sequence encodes CASSASLDMNTEAFF.

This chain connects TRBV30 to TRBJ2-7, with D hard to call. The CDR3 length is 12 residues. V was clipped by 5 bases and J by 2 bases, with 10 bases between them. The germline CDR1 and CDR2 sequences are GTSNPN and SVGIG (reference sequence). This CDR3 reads CAWAGFTYEQYF. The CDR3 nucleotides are TGTGCCTGGGCAGGTTTTACCTACGAGCAGTACTTC.